This passage covers 5 T cell receptor beta chains from one sample sequenced in a study of cytomegalovirus exposure and HLA in healthy donors. Here immunoSEQ multiplex PCR was the method, and the copy in TCRdb shows in-frame clones only, minus some. The table lists some 140,000 clones, approximately 84% of them singletons, with more than 1.4% in the top ten. The sequenced sample consisted of PBMCs. The source is a woman aged 25 to 39 in good health and CMV-seronegative.

The chain joins TRBV28 to TRBJ2-7; D unclear. The germline V gene has CDR1 MDHEN and CDR2 SYDVKM. CDR3 length: 12 residues. V lost 3 bases and J lost 6, with 9 bases in between. CDR3 sequence: CASSFSHSEQYF. The DNA of the CDR3 is TGTGCCAGCAGTTTCTCGCACAGCGAGCAGTACTTC.

The V and J genes are TRBV9 and TRBJ2-1; D perhaps matches TRBD2 (6 bases). CDR3 length equals 16 residues. Germline V gene lookup returns CDR1 SGDLS and CDR2 YYNGEE. V was shortened by 2 bases and J by 5 bases, with 17 bases between the two germline ends. CDR3: CASSVGIGGSDNEQFF. In nucleotides, the CDR3 is TGTGCCAGCAGCGTCGGAATTGGGGGGTCAGACAATGAGCAGTTCTTC.

The chain couples TRBV7-9 to TRBJ1-6; unclear D gene. Germline CDR1 SEHNR, CDR2 FQNEAQ (reference sequence). The CDR3 consists of 13 residues. Trimming cost V 1 base and J 7 bases, with 5 bases left between them. The CDR3 nucleotides read TGTGCCAGCAGCTTAGGTCTGAATTCACCCCTCCACTTT. It encodes CASSLGLNSPLHF.

This chain uses TRBV5-5 with TRBJ1-6, with D tentatively TRBD1 (6 bases). Trimming pared 1 base from V and 10 bases from J, leaving 12 bases between. The germline V gene encodes CDR1 SGHKS and CDR2 YYEKEE (reference sequence). There are 14 residues in the CDR3. CDR3 sequence (DNA): TGTGCCAGCAGCTTGTTCGCAGGGGCATCACCCCTCCACTTT. It yields the protein CASSLFAGASPLHF.

The chain combines TRBV28 with TRBJ1-2; TRBD1 matches 7 bases. The V gene's germline CDR1 is MDHEN and CDR2 SYDVKM. The CDR3 spans 14 residues. V was clipped by 5 bases and J by 4 bases; unmatched bases: 7. This CDR3 is CASSVPGQFYGYTF. The CDR3, as DNA: TGTGCCAGCAGTGTACCGGGACAGTTCTATGGCTACACCTTC.